This TCR beta chain stems from a study of blood T cell repertoires in COVID-19. Allocation to cohorts depended on clinical history reported by the participants. TCRdb's table, derived via immunoSEQ multiplex PCR, lists solely in-frame clones and lacks some. This sample has roughly 400,000 clones, with over 85% found just once. J was trimmed by 4 bases and V by 4 bases; bases with no gene match: 6. The length of the CDR3 is 15 residues. Germline-derived CDR1 and CDR2 are ENHRY and SYGVKD. The source of this sequence is a woman in her twenties or thirties who had recovered from COVID-19. The chain carries TRBV10-3 and TRBJ1-1; TRBD1 matches at 10 bases. The sample comprised PBMCs or T cells enriched from blood (not recorded which). CDR3 sequence: CAISGDRGMGTEAFF. The CDR3 region has the DNA TGTGCCATCAGTGGGGACAGGGGAATGGGCACTGAAGCTTTCTTT.